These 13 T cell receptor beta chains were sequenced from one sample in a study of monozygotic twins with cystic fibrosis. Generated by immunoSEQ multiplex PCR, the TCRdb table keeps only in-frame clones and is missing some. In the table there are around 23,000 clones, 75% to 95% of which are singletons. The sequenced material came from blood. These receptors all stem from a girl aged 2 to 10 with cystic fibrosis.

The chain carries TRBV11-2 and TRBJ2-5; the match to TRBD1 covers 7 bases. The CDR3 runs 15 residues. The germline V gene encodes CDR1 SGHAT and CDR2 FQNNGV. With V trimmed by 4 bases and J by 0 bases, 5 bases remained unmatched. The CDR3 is CASSSLGTDQETQYF. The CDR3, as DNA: TGTGCCAGCAGCTCCCTCGGGACAGACCAAGAGACCCAGTACTTC. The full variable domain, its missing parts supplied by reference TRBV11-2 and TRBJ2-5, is EAGVAQSPRYKIIEKRQSVAFWCNPISGHATLYWYQQILGQGPKLLIQFQNNGVVDDSQLPKDRFSAERLKGVDSTLKIQPAKLEDSAVYLCASSSLGTDQETQYFGPGTRLLVL.

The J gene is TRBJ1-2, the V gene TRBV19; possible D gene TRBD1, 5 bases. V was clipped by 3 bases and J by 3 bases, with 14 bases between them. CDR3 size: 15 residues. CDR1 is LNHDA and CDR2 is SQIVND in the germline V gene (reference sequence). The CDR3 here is CASSIWAGQDYGYTF. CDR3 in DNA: TGTGCCAGTAGTATTTGGGCAGGGCAAGACTATGGCTACACCTTC.

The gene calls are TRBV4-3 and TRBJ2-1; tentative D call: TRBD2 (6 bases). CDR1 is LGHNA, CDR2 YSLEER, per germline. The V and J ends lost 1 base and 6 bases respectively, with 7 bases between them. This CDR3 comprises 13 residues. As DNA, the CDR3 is TGCGCCAGCAGCCAAGTGGGGGGCAATGAGCAGTTCTTC. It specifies CASSQVGGNEQFF.

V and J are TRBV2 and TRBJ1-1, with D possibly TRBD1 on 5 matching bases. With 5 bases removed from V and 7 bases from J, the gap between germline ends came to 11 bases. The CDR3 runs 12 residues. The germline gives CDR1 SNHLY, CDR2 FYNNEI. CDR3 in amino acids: CASSPGTYEAFF. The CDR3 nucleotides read TGTGCCAGCAGTCCTGGGACCTATGAAGCTTTCTTT.

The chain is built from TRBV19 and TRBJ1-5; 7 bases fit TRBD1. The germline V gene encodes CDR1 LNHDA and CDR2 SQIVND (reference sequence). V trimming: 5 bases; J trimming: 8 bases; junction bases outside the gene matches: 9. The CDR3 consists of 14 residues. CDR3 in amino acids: CASSLDREYEPQHF. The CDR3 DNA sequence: TGTGCCAGTAGTCTCGACAGGGAGTACGAGCCCCAGCATTTT. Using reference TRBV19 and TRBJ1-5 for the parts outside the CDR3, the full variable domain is DGGITQSPKYLFRKEGQNVTLSCEQNLNHDAMYWYRQDPGQGLRLIYYSQIVNDFQKGDIAEGYSVSREKKESFPLTVTSAQKNPTAFYLCASSLDREYEPQHFGDGTRLSIL.

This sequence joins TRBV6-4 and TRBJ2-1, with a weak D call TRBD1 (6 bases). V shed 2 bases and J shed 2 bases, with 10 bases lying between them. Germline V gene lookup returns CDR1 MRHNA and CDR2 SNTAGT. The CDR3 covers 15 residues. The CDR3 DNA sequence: TGTGCCAGCAGTGACGGCAGGGGTCCCTACAATGAGCAGTTCTTC. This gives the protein CASSDGRGPYNEQFF.

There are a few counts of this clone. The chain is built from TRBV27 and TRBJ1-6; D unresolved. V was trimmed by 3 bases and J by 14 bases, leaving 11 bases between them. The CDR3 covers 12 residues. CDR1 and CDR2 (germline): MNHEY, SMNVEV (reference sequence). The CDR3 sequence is CASSFPGQALHF. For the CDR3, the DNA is TGTGCCAGCAGTTTTCCTGGCCAGGCCCTCCACTTT.

The CDR3 region is CASSESWQKVDTQYF. Here the CDR3 DNA reads TGCGCCAGCAGTGAGTCGTGGCAGAAGGTAGATACGCAGTATTTT. The chain couples TRBV10-1 to TRBJ2-3; no reliable D call. Germline V gene lookup returns CDR1 WNHNN and CDR2 SYGVQD (reference sequence). V was cut by 0 bases and J by 5 bases, with 12 bases left in between. This CDR3 is built from 15 residues.

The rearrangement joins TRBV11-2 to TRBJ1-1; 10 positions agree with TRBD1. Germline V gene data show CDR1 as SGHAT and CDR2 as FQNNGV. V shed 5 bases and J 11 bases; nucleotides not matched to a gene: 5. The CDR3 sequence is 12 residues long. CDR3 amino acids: CASSPGTGVAFF. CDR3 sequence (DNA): TGTGCCAGCAGCCCGGGGACAGGGGTGGCTTTCTTT.

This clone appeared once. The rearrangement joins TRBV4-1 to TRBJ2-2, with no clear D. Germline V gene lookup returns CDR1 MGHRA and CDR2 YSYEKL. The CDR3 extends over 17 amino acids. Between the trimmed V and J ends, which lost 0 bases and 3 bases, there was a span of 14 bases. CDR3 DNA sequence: TGCGCCAGCAGCCAAGACCGTGACAAGCTGGACACCGGGGAGCTGTTTTTT. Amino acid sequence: CASSQDRDKLDTGELFF.

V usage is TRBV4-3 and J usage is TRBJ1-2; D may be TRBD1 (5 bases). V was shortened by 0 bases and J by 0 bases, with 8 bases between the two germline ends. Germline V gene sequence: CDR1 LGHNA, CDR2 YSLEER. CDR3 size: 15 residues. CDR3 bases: TGCGCCAGCAGCCAAGAAGCAGGGCCTAACTATGGCTACACCTTC. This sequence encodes CASSQEAGPNYGYTF.

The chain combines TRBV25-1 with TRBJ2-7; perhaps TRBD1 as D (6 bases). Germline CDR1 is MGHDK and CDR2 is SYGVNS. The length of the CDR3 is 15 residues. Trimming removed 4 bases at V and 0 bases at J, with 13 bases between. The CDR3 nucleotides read TGTGCCAGCAGTGGCCCGGGACACCGCTCCTACGAGCAGTACTTC. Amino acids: CASSGPGHRSYEQYF.

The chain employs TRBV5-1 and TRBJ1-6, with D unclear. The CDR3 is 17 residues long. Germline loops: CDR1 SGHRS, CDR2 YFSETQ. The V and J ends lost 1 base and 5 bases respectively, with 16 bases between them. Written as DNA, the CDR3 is TGCGCCAGCAGCTTGAATCCAACAATTAGAGATAATTCACCCCTCCACTTT. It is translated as CASSLNPTIRDNSPLHF.